Following are 16 T cell receptor beta chains from one sample sequenced in a study of cytomegalovirus exposure and HLA in healthy donors. Use of 60 Vbeta and 13 Jbeta primers characterized the PCR. Assay used: immunoSEQ multiplex PCR; TCRdb lists only in-frame clones, some missing. Of about 120,000 clones detected, about 70% appear once; the ten largest clones hold more than 2%. The source material was PBMCs. These receptors originate from a human donor in good health.

V and J are TRBV5-6 and TRBJ2-7; TRBD2 matches 9 bases. Germline values: CDR1 SGHDT, CDR2 YYEEEE. Germline trimming cut 0 bases from V and 4 bases from J; bases unmatched to any gene: 5. The CDR3 has 15 amino acids. The CDR3 spells CASSLASTSGYEQYF. The CDR3 DNA is TGTGCCAGCAGCTTGGCGTCGACTAGCGGTTACGAGCAGTACTTC.

The V call is TRBV6-1, the J call TRBJ2-2; 8 bases map to TRBD1. Germline V gene data show CDR1 as MNHNS and CDR2 as SASEGT. The trim removed 7 bases at V and 7 bases at J, leaving 8 bases unmatched. This CDR3 contains 14 residues. The CDR3 loop reads CASIAGGAYGELFF. Written as DNA, the CDR3 is TGTGCCAGCATAGCAGGGGGCGCATACGGGGAGCTGTTTTTT.

This chain links TRBV19 with TRBJ1-5; tentatively, D is TRBD1 (6 bases). The CDR3 has 14 residues. The germline V gene encodes CDR1 LNHDA and CDR2 SQIVND (reference sequence). The V end lost 9 bases, the J end lost 2 bases, and 14 bases lay between the germline ends. CDR3: CASKAGAGNQPQHF. CDR3 bases: TGTGCCAGCAAAGCAGGGGCGGGCAATCAGCCCCAGCATTTT.

The chain carries TRBV7-2 and TRBJ2-2, with D unclear. Trimming cost V 2 bases and J 7 bases, with 11 bases left between them. This CDR3 is 14 amino acids long. Germline V gene sequence: CDR1 SGHTA, CDR2 FQGNSA. As DNA, the CDR3 is TGTGCCAGCAGCTTACTTACCGACTTCGGGGAGCTGTTTTTT. Its protein is CASSLLTDFGELFF.

CDR3 protein: CASSRRSSYNEQFF. The DNA of the CDR3 is TGTGCCAGCAGCCGCCGGAGCTCCTACAATGAGCAGTTCTTC. The J gene is TRBJ2-1, the V gene TRBV7-2, with D unclear. Germline-derived CDR1 and CDR2 are SGHTA and FQGNSA. This CDR3 spans 14 amino acids. Trimming shortened V by 5 bases and J by 0 bases, and 8 bases separated the two germline ends.

This rearrangement joins TRBV5-6 to TRBJ2-1; 10 bases agree with TRBD1. Per the germline V gene, CDR1 is SGHDT and CDR2 is YYEEEE. V lost 2 bases, J lost 7 bases, and 15 bases stayed unmatched. The CDR3 extends over 18 amino acids. The CDR3 sequence is CASSFGTGANRPKNEQFF. CDR3 coding DNA: TGTGCCAGCAGCTTTGGGACAGGGGCCAACCGTCCTAAGAATGAGCAGTTCTTC.

This clone showed up just once. The V call is TRBV7-2, the J call TRBJ2-3, with TRBD1 identical over 12 bases. V lost 5 bases and J lost 5; bases outside the gene matches: 2. Looked up from germline, CDR1 is SGHTA and CDR2 is FQGNSA. CDR3 length equals 14 residues. The CDR3 reads CASSRDRGLDTQYF. The CDR3 DNA follows: TGTGCCAGCAGCCGGGACAGGGGGCTAGATACGCAGTATTTT.

The genes are TRBV10-3 and TRBJ1-2; 9 nucleotides align to TRBD1. The CDR3 has 11 amino acids. The germline gives CDR1 ENHRY, CDR2 SYGVKD. V dropped 10 bases and J dropped 6; count of bases not matched to a gene: 3. The CDR3 region has the DNA TGTGCCAACCGGGACAGGGATGGCTACACCTTC. It encodes CANRDRDGYTF.

This sequence joins TRBV7-3 and TRBJ1-1; D is undetermined. The CDR3 runs to 13 residues. The germline V gene encodes CDR1 SGHTA and CDR2 FQGTGA. V was trimmed by 1 base and J by 4 bases, leaving 7 bases between them. The CDR3, as DNA: TGTGCCAGCAGCTTAAGTCGCGCCACTGAAGCTTTCTTT. Encoded protein: CASSLSRATEAFF.

The rearrangement joins TRBV19 to TRBJ2-5; 7 bases are a match to TRBD2. CDR3 size: 13 residues. J gave up 4 bases and V 9 bases, and 8 bases lay outside the gene matches. Germline assignment: CDR1 LNHDA and CDR2 SQIVND (reference sequence). The DNA of the CDR3 is TGTGCCAGCGGGGAGGGAGCAAGAGAGACCCAGTACTTC. Amino acid sequence: CASGEGARETQYF.

This clone ranks as medium-sized (0.01 to 0.1%). This rearrangement joins TRBV7-2 to TRBJ1-4; D unresolved. Germline V CDR1 and CDR2: SGHTA, FQGNSA. Between the trimmed V and J ends, which lost 1 base and 6 bases, there was a span of 6 bases. The CDR3 is made up of 13 amino acids. This CDR3 is CASSLVADEKLFF. The CDR3 DNA reads as TGTGCCAGCAGCTTAGTGGCAGATGAAAAACTGTTTTTT.

This chain links TRBV12-5 with TRBJ2-6; D uncertain. V gave up 0 bases and J gave up 2 bases, with 11 bases separating them. CDR1 and CDR2 (germline): LGHNT, FRNRAP. The CDR3 consists of 17 residues. Written as DNA, the CDR3 is TGTGCTAGTGGTTTGGTACTGAGAGGCCCTGGGGCCAACGTCCTGACTTTC. It specifies CASGLVLRGPGANVLTF.

The J gene is TRBJ2-7, the V gene TRBV15, with 8 bases fitting TRBD2. With V trimmed by 3 bases and J by 5 bases, 9 bases remained unmatched. This CDR3 has 15 amino acids. The germline CDR1 and CDR2 sequences are LNHNV and YYDKDF (reference sequence). The CDR3 DNA sequence: TGTGCCACCAGCAGGGGGTGGGGGACTAGTCACGAGCAGTACTTC. Its protein product is CATSRGWGTSHEQYF.

V gene TRBV4-2 combines with J gene TRBJ1-1, with D tentatively TRBD1 (6 bases). V dropped 0 bases and J dropped 12 bases, with 23 bases sitting between them. The length of the CDR3 is 16 residues. The germline gives CDR1 LGHNA, CDR2 YNFKEQ. Written as DNA, the CDR3 is TGTGCCAGCAGCCAAGATCCCACTGGGCAGGGGATGAGGACTTTCTTT. Encoded protein: CASSQDPTGQGMRTFF.

This clone was seen more than once but under ten times. This chain connects TRBV19 to TRBJ1-2, with TRBD1 matching over 11 bases. The CDR3 length is 15 residues. V shed 4 bases, J shed 7 bases, and the junction held 8 bases outside the gene matches. Germline loops: CDR1 LNHDA, CDR2 SQIVND (reference sequence). CDR3 amino acids: CASSTRTGGVFGYTF. The CDR3 DNA is TGTGCCAGTAGTACCCGGACAGGGGGCGTCTTTGGCTACACCTTC. Complete variable domain (other parts from reference TRBV19 and TRBJ1-2): DGGITQSPKYLFRKEGQNVTLSCEQNLNHDAMYWYRQDPGQGLRLIYYSQIVNDFQKGDIAEGYSVSREKKESFPLTVTSAQKNPTAFYLCASSTRTGGVFGYTFGSGTRLTVV.

The rearrangement uses TRBV18 and TRBJ1-5, with D tentatively TRBD1 (5 bases). The V gene lost 4 bases and the J gene lost 5 bases, with 6 bases spanning the gap. There are 12 residues in the CDR3. Germline CDR1 is KGHSH and CDR2 is LQKENI. The CDR3 DNA is TGTGCCAGCTCACGGGGGGATCAGCCCCAGCATTTT. This sequence encodes CASSRGDQPQHF.